The 25 T cell receptor beta chains below all came from one sample that was sequenced in a study of Graves' ophthalmopathy and Graves' hyperthyroidism (dated by TCRdb to 2016 to 2019). Sequencing was carried out with an Illumina HiSeq 2000. TCR beta CDR3 regions were amplified from RNA transcripts for repertoire sequencing. The first round of RT-PCR was done with HTBI primers and the Qiagen OneStep RT-PCR kit, and was followed by a second round of multiplex PCR, then size selection and purification. Clones were called with MiXCR by TCRdb after fastp trimmed the public reads at Q25, and only in-frame beta chains were retained. Here each entry gathers all rows of one CDR3 protein and keeps the most common genes and DNA. The sample has about 660,000 distinct CDR3 sequences on record, under 50% of them singletons. The ten biggest clones cover more than 2.5% of the sample. What was sequenced was peripheral blood. All receptors come from an adult man with Graves' ophthalmopathy.

This clonotype was seen only a few times. V is TRBV20-1 and J is TRBJ2-2; D remains unclear. This CDR3 spans 16 amino acids. Germline assignment: CDR1 DFQATT and CDR2 SNEGSKA (reference sequence). V shed 2 bases and J shed 4 bases, with 17 bases lying between them. The CDR3 sequence: CSARSFEPGGTGELFF. CDR3 DNA sequence: TGCAGTGCTAGATCCTTCGAACCGGGTGGCACCGGGGAGCTGTTTTTT.

About this clonotype: A junction boundary mismatches the germline segment, possibly from a read error. This sequence joins TRBV7-9 and TRBJ1-6, with a possible D match to TRBD1 (5 bases). CDR1 is SEHNR and CDR2 is FQNEAQ in the germline V gene (reference sequence). The CDR3 is 16 amino acids. The CDR3 bases are TGCGCCAGCAGCCAAGATTGGGGGACCGGTAATTCACCCCTCCACTTT. It specifies CASSQDWGTGNSPLHF.

V is TRBV9 and J is TRBJ1-2; no reliable D call. The germline V gene has CDR1 SGDLS and CDR2 YYNGEE. The CDR3 is made up of 15 amino acids. Trimming took off 4 bases at V and 8 bases at J, with 21 bases between the two ends. CDR3 region: CASSQVQRTAIGYTF. CDR3 bases: TGTGCCAGCAGCCAAGTCCAGCGAACGGCTATAGGCTACACCTTC.

This clonotype was seen repeatedly, ten times or more. V is TRBV14 and J is TRBJ2-5; TRBD2 might be the D (5 bases). CDR3 size: 15 residues. The germline V gene has CDR1 SGHDN and CDR2 FVKESK. V was clipped by 4 bases and J by 1 base, with 13 bases between them. CDR3 in amino acids: CASSRKVAGQETQYF. CDR3 DNA: TGTGCCAGCAGCCGAAAAGTTGCGGGCCAAGAGACCCAGTACTTC.

This clonotype occurred many times. This chain uses TRBV3-1 with TRBJ1-2; D unresolved. Germline-derived CDR1 and CDR2 are LGHDT and YNNKEL (reference sequence). The CDR3 sequence is 14 residues long. The ends were cut back, 4 bases at V and 3 bases at J, with 12 bases in the middle. In DNA, the CDR3 is TGTGCCAGCAGCCTCCTCGGAGACGACTATGGCTACACCTTC. Its translation is CASSLLGDDYGYTF.

V and J are TRBV15 and TRBJ2-7; TRBD2 agrees at 9 bases. The CDR3 is 16 amino acids. J lost 2 bases, V lost 0 bases, and 5 bases had no gene match. CDR1 LNHNV and CDR2 YYDKDF come from the germline V gene (reference sequence). The CDR3 DNA sequence: TGTGCCACCAGCAGAGAGGCACCTAGCGGGGCCTACGAGCAGTACTTC. The encoded protein is CATSREAPSGAYEQYF.

This chain joins TRBV7-2 and TRBJ1-5, with D maybe TRBD1 (6 bases). V gave up 6 bases and J gave up 10 bases, with 13 bases separating them. The CDR3 totals 12 residues. Germline lookup yields CDR1 SGHTA and CDR2 FQGNSA. The CDR3: CASSSGTSPQHF. DNA for the CDR3: TGTGCCAGCAGTTCCGGGACATCCCCCCAGCATTTT.

This clonotype was counted many times. This chain uses TRBV7-8 with TRBJ2-2; D gene ambiguous. The CDR3 sequence is 12 residues long. The germline V and J ends were trimmed by 2 bases and 6 bases, with 4 bases remaining between them. CDR1 and CDR2 (germline): SGHVS, FQNEAQ. Here the CDR3 DNA reads TGTGCCAGCAGCTTATTTCCCGGGGAGCTGTTTTTT. Encoded protein: CASSLFPGELFF.

Notes on this clonotype: A much more abundant neighbour one base away suggests this may be a read error. The V gene is TRBV20-1, the J gene TRBJ2-7, with 7 bases lining up with TRBD2. The CDR3 is made up of 15 amino acids. Germline V lookup: CDR1 DFQATT, CDR2 SNEGSKA (reference sequence). The CDR3 sequence is CSADAPGEGKYGQYF. CDR3 DNA: TGCAGTGCCGACGCCCCGGGGGAGGGGAAGTACGGGCAGTACTTC.

This chain uses TRBV10-3 with TRBJ2-2, with a tentative D call TRBD2 (5 bases). Deletions cut 2 bases from V and 5 bases from J, with 9 bases between. The germline V gene encodes CDR1 ENHRY and CDR2 SYGVKD. The length of the CDR3 is 14 residues. CDR3 in DNA: TGTGCCATCAGTGAGGAAACGGGGACCGGGGAGCTGTTTTTT. Encoded protein: CAISEETGTGELFF.

The CDR3 region has the DNA TGTGCCAGCAGCTTAGATCCAGGATATAGTCCACCCCTCCACTTT. Translating it yields CASSLDPGYSPPLHF. The chain employs TRBV11-2 and TRBJ1-6; no firm D call. CDR1 SGHAT and CDR2 FQNNGV come from the germline V gene. The CDR3 loop spans 15 amino acids. Trimming stripped 0 bases from V and 11 bases from J, with 14 bases between.

This rearrangement joins TRBV29-1 to TRBJ1-4, with D tentatively TRBD1 (6 bases). There are 16 residues in the CDR3. Trimming removed 6 bases at V and 6 bases at J, with 23 bases between. Germline CDR1 SQVTM, CDR2 ANQGSEA. The CDR3 reads CSVDGGANRLHEKLFF. CDR3 sequence (DNA): TGCAGCGTGGATGGGGGGGCGAATAGGCTACATGAAAAACTGTTTTTT.

This chain uses TRBV2 with TRBJ1-4, with D hard to call. V shed 4 bases and J shed 6 bases, with 18 bases lying between them. Germline assignment: CDR1 SNHLY and CDR2 FYNNEI. This CDR3 is 16 amino acids long. As DNA, the CDR3 is TGTGCCAGCAGTGGTGGACTAGCGGGTGCGGATGAAAAACTGTTTTTT. Residues: CASSGGLAGADEKLFF.

The sample holds many counts of this clonotype. This chain connects TRBV29-1 to TRBJ1-5; D might be TRBD1 (5 bases). CDR1 SQVTM and CDR2 ANQGSEA come from the germline V gene. V was trimmed by 3 bases and J by 5 bases, leaving 11 bases between them. This CDR3 is 13 amino acids long. The CDR3 coding sequence is TGCAGCGTTGACTTGGGGGGAGATCAGCCCCAGCATTTT. Amino acid sequence: CSVDLGGDQPQHF.

The V gene is TRBV20-1, the J gene TRBJ1-2; TRBD1 agrees at 9 bases. This CDR3 is 12 amino acids long. Trimming cost V 6 bases and J 8 bases; bases outside gene matches: 7. The germline CDR1 and CDR2 sequences are DFQATT and SNEGSKA (reference sequence). CDR3 region: CSARRQGEGYTF. The CDR3 bases are TGCAGTGCCCGGCGACAGGGGGAGGGCTACACCTTC.

This clonotype was counted ten times or more. This chain joins TRBV19 and TRBJ2-7, with 7 bases identical to TRBD1. With V trimmed by 5 bases and J by 2 bases, 3 bases remained unmatched. The CDR3 is 13 amino acids. CDR1 is LNHDA, CDR2 SQIVND, per germline (reference sequence). The CDR3 here is CASSQDRTYEQYF. Here the CDR3 DNA reads TGTGCCAGTAGTCAGGACAGGACCTACGAGCAGTACTTC.

With respect to this clonotype: A single base separates this from a much larger clone, so it may be a read error. V and J are TRBV19 and TRBJ2-7; D perhaps matches TRBD2 (5 bases). Trimming stripped 4 bases from V and 2 bases from J, with 15 bases between. CDR1 is LNHDA, CDR2 SQIVND, per germline (reference sequence). The CDR3 has 15 residues. The CDR3 sequence: CASSSWTCGTYEQYF. CDR3 nucleotides: TGTGCCAGTAGTAGCTGGACTTGCGGCACCTACGAGCAGTACTTC. The whole variable domain, remainder taken from reference TRBV19 and TRBJ2-7, is DGGITQSPKYLFRKEGQNVTLSCEQNLNHDAMYWYRQDPGQGLRLIYYSQIVNDFQKGDIAEGYSVSREKKESFPLTVTSAQKNPTAFYLCASSSWTCGTYEQYFGPGTRLTVT.

This clonotype showed up just a few times. The genes are TRBV6-2 or TRBV6-3 and TRBJ1-5, with 9 bases identical to TRBD1. The CDR3 is made up of 14 amino acids. CDR1 MNHEY and CDR2 SVGEGT come from the germline V gene. The V gene end was trimmed by 7 bases and the J gene end by 7 bases; junction bases not matched to a gene: 8. Here the CDR3 reads CASIKGQGGQPQHF. The CDR3 DNA is TGTGCCAGCATTAAGGGACAGGGAGGACAGCCCCAGCATTTT.

This chain uses TRBV10-2 with TRBJ2-1; D is possibly TRBD1 (6 bases). Germline V gene lookup returns CDR1 WSHSY and CDR2 SAAADI. This CDR3 has 16 amino acids. The V end lost 0 bases, the J end lost 8 bases, and 17 bases lay between the germline ends. Here the CDR3 reads CASSESKVGKGDEQFF. The CDR3 DNA is TGCGCCAGCAGTGAGTCGAAAGTCGGGAAGGGGGATGAGCAGTTCTTC.

This clonotype came up many times. The chain recombines TRBV7-8 with TRBJ1-1, with unresolved D. CDR1 is SGHVS, CDR2 FQNEAQ, per germline. The CDR3 has 14 amino acids. The V gene lost 1 base and the J gene lost 2 bases, with 8 bases spanning the gap. Here the CDR3 DNA reads TGTGCCAGCAGCTTAGAACAGCCCAACACTGAAGCTTTCTTT. Protein product: CASSLEQPNTEAFF. Full variable domain (rest looked up from reference TRBV7-8 and TRBJ1-1): GAGVSQSPRYKVAKRGQDVALRCDPISGHVSLFWYQQALGQGPEFLTYFQNEAQLDKSGLPSDRFFAERPEGSVSTLKIQRTQQEDSAVYLCASSLEQPNTEAFFGQGTRLTVV.

This clonotype was recorded at least ten times. This chain connects TRBV14 to TRBJ1-2; 9 bases line up with TRBD1. Losses at the gene ends were 5 bases for V and 4 bases for J; bases not matched to a gene: 11. Germline CDR1 and CDR2: SGHDN and FVKESK. The CDR3 is made up of 16 amino acids. The CDR3 sequence is CASSDTGGVLGYGYTF. The CDR3 DNA reads as TGTGCCAGCAGCGACACAGGGGGCGTTCTCGGCTATGGCTACACCTTC. The complete variable domain, with remaining parts taken from reference TRBV14 and TRBJ1-2, reads EAGVTQFPSHSVIEKGQTVTLRCDPISGHDNLYWYRRVMGKEIKFLLHFVKESKQDESGMPNNRFLAERTGGTYSTLKVQPAELEDSGVYFCASSDTGGVLGYGYTFGSGTRLTVV.

This chain connects TRBV5-1 to TRBJ2-7; TRBD1 might be the D (5 bases). This CDR3 is 15 amino acids long. Germline CDR1 is SGHRS and CDR2 is YFSETQ. V shed 1 base and J shed 1 base, with 12 bases lying between them. The CDR3 here is CASSLTGLGSYEQYF. Written as DNA, the CDR3 is TGCGCCAGCAGCTTGACAGGATTGGGATCCTACGAGCAGTACTTC.

Details on this clonotype: At one end the junction does not follow the germline gene, possibly because of a read error. The V call is TRBV14, the J call TRBJ2-7; a weak D match, TRBD1 (6 bases). The CDR3 consists of 15 residues. Germline V gene data show CDR1 as SGHDN and CDR2 as FVKESK. The CDR3 DNA sequence: TGCGCCAGCAGCCACCGGGACACCGTCTCCTACGAGCAGTACTTC. This sequence encodes CASSHRDTVSYEQYF.

About this clonotype: A much larger clonotype is one base distant, so this may be a read error. Since no conserved phenylalanine or tryptophan closes the CDR3, a read error is the likely cause. The chain carries TRBV4-2 and TRBJ2-7, with TRBD2 as a possible D gene (6 bases). V gave up 7 bases and J gave up 6 bases, with 13 bases separating them. The CDR3 has 12 residues. Germline V gene lookup returns CDR1 LGHNA and CDR2 YNFKEQ. CDR3 residues: CASTGEGPEQYC. The CDR3 DNA reads TGTGCCAGCACGGGAGAGGGTCCCGAGCAGTACTGC.

This clonotype was observed at least ten times. V is TRBV7-2 and J is TRBJ2-7; D possibly corresponds to TRBD2 (5 bases). The CDR3 contains 15 residues. The germline V gene has CDR1 SGHTA and CDR2 FQGNSA. Trimming removed 3 bases from V and 3 bases from J, with 15 bases in between. The CDR3 nucleotides read TGTGCCAGCAGCTTTTCCGGCGGACTCAACTACGAGCAGTACTTC. Its protein product is CASSFSGGLNYEQYF.